Below are 14 T cell receptor beta chains sequenced from a single sample in a study of blood T cells in healthy people across ages. The use of a sample-barcoded 5' primer and a J-beta primer mix characterized a second PCR of about 7 to 12 cycles. TCRdb reanalysed the 5' RACE reads using MiXCR and keeps one entry per CDR3 protein. This sample has roughly 800,000 distinct CDR3 sequences, with 55% to 75% found just once. The sample taken for sequencing was blood. Receptors originate from a man in his thirties or forties in good health.

This clonotype was picked up many times. The rearrangement joins TRBV20-1 to TRBJ2-7; D gene uncertain. From germline, CDR1 is DFQATT and CDR2 SNEGSKA (reference sequence). The CDR3 is 13 amino acids. V shed 5 bases and J shed 3 bases, with 14 bases lying between them. DNA of the CDR3: TGCAGTGCTGCTGACACGGAATTCTACGAGCAGTACTTC. Encoded protein: CSAADTEFYEQYF.

The chain links TRBV5-1 to TRBJ2-3; 8 bases line up with TRBD2. J gave up 5 bases and V 7 bases, and 9 bases lay outside the gene matches. In germline, CDR1 is SGHRS, CDR2 YFSETQ. The CDR3 is 14 residues long. CDR3 region: CASAGGPVRDTQYF. The CDR3 DNA is TGCGCCAGCGCGGGGGGACCGGTACGAGATACGCAGTATTTT.

CDR3: CASSFSPAADTQYF. In nucleotides, the CDR3 is TGTGCCAGCAGCTTTAGTCCCGCAGCAGATACGCAGTATTTT. The chain joins TRBV11-2 to TRBJ2-3, with D uncertain. The CDR3 has 14 amino acids. In germline, CDR1 is SGHAT, CDR2 FQNNGV. Trimming left V 3 bases short and J 4 bases short, with 11 bases between.

The rearrangement joins TRBV20-1 to TRBJ2-7, with a tentative D call TRBD1 (6 bases). The CDR3 runs 16 residues. The V end lost 0 bases, the J end lost 0 bases, and 15 bases lay between the germline ends. Looked up from germline, CDR1 is DFQATT and CDR2 is SNEGSKA (reference sequence). CDR3 sequence reads: CSARDPTGKLSYEQYF. CDR3 nucleotide sequence: TGCAGTGCTAGAGACCCGACAGGCAAACTCTCCTACGAGCAGTACTTC.

As regards this clonotype: The CDR3 end shows no conserved phenylalanine or tryptophan, and so a read error is likely. The genes are TRBV6-2 or TRBV6-3 and TRBJ2-4; D gene unclear. The tail of the sequence fits TRBJ2-7 better, so the J call may be wrong. CDR1 and CDR2 from the germline V gene are MNHEY and SVGEGT. The CDR3 contains 11 residues. The CDR3 region has the DNA TGTGCCAGCAGCCTAATGCACGAGCAGTACTCC. This gives the protein CASSLMHEQYS.

The chain combines TRBV20-1 with TRBJ2-7, with D unclear. From germline, CDR1 is DFQATT and CDR2 SNEGSKA (reference sequence). Trimming stripped 2 bases from V and 6 bases from J, with 5 bases between. The CDR3 covers 10 residues. The CDR3 sequence: CSARFGEQYF. The CDR3 DNA sequence: TGCAGTGCTAGATTCGGCGAGCAGTACTTC.

V is TRBV4-2 and J is TRBJ1-6, with D possibly matching TRBD1 (6 bases). V was clipped by 2 bases and J by 9 bases, with 11 bases between them. The CDR3 is made up of 14 amino acids. Germline CDR1 and CDR2: LGHNA and YNFKEQ. This chain's CDR3 is CASSQLGQFSPLHF. CDR3 in DNA: TGTGCCAGCAGCCAACTTGGACAGTTTTCACCCCTCCACTTT.

The V and J genes are TRBV6-5 and TRBJ1-5, with D possibly TRBD1 on 5 matching bases. The CDR3 sequence is 15 residues long. CDR1 is MNHEY, CDR2 SVGAGI, per germline. V lost 5 bases and J 4 bases, leaving 15 bases between the germline ends. This CDR3 is CASSVTGTGNQPQHF. For the CDR3, the DNA is TGTGCCAGCAGTGTCACCGGGACGGGGAATCAGCCCCAGCATTTT.

This clonotype has ten or more counts. The rearrangement links TRBV5-6 to TRBJ2-4, with 8 bases lining up with TRBD1. Trimming removed 0 bases from V and 0 bases from J; junction bases left unmatched: 8. The CDR3 spans 18 residues. Germline-derived CDR1 and CDR2 are SGHDT and YYEEEE. The CDR3 DNA sequence: TGTGCCAGCAGCTTGGGGATCGGACAGGGTCTAGCCAAAAACATTCAGTACTTC. Its protein is CASSLGIGQGLAKNIQYF.

Concerning this clonotype itself: The junction differs from germline at one of its ends, possibly a read error. This sequence joins TRBV5-4 and TRBJ2-7; 8 bases map to TRBD1. Germline V CDR1 and CDR2: SGHNT, YYREEE (reference sequence). The CDR3 extends over 14 amino acids. CDR3 nucleotide sequence: TGTGCCAGCTCGGTGCGAGGACAGGGAGACGAGCAGTCCTTC. Amino acid sequence: CASSVRGQGDEQSF.

The rearrangement joins TRBV28 to TRBJ1-2; tentative D call: TRBD1 (6 bases). This CDR3 is 18 amino acids long. V lost 3 bases and J 0 bases, leaving 20 bases between the germline ends. Germline CDR1 is MDHEN and CDR2 is SYDVKM. CDR3 region: CASSFSGQYSLANYGYTF. The CDR3 coding sequence is TGTGCCAGCAGTTTCTCCGGACAGTACAGTTTAGCTAACTATGGCTACACCTTC.

The V gene is TRBV9, the J gene TRBJ2-1, with TRBD2 identical over 11 bases. The length of the CDR3 is 14 residues. CDR1 is SGDLS and CDR2 is YYNGEE in the germline V gene. V shed 1 base, J shed 7 bases, and the junction held 1 base outside the gene matches. CDR3 region: CASSVTSGRNEQFF. As DNA, the CDR3 is TGTGCCAGCAGCGTAACTAGCGGGAGAAATGAGCAGTTCTTC.

This clonotype has a single count. V and J are TRBV29-1 and TRBJ2-1; D tentatively reads TRBD1 or TRBD2 (5 bases each). This CDR3 contains 15 residues. V was trimmed by 0 bases and J by 4 bases, leaving 13 bases between them. Germline CDR1 is SQVTM and CDR2 is ANQGSEA. DNA of the CDR3: TGCAGCGTTGAAGACCGGGGCAGGCCTTACAATGAGCAGTTCTTC. Translation: CSVEDRGRPYNEQFF.

A word on this clonotype: Germline and junction disagree at one end, which may indicate a read error. The chain links TRBV10-2 to TRBJ2-4, with 9 bases matching TRBD1. The CDR3 covers 15 residues. Germline CDR1 and CDR2: WSHSY and SAAADI. The CDR3 coding sequence is TGCGCCAGCAGTGACCTTGGGACAGGGTGGGACGAGCAGTACTTT. It is translated as CASSDLGTGWDEQYF.